This T cell receptor (beta chain) was sequenced during a study of control samples from healthy donors and cancer patients (dated by TCRdb to the early 2020s). The germline V gene (reference sequence) sets CDR1 to SGHNT and CDR2 to YYREEE. The CDR3, from cysteine to phenylalanine, totals 11 residues. Kept here is only the CDR3 DNA, which spans 33 bases and is read in frame from base 1. The V and J ends are trimmed by 4 bases and 5 bases, leaving 6 bases between them. The library was built by means of the immunoSEQ multiplex PCR assay. As stored in TCRdb, this immuneACCESS dataset retains in-frame rearrangements with V and J assigned. A fraction of the clones does not appear; measured against another copy, unresolved V genes explain less than half of the discrepancy, and the remainder lacks a known reason. A total of roughly 100,000 clones appear in this sample, roughly 85% of them only once. The ten largest account for less than 15% of the sample.

Notes on this clone: No antigen is known for it. Qualities for individual bases were not recorded, and no much larger clone is one base off.

The rearranged segments are TRBV5-4 and TRBJ2-5; no D gene call is confident. The receptor was derived from a woman aged 45-60 years in good health. Sequenced material: blood. In nucleotides, the sequence is TGTGCCAGCAGCCTGCAGGAGACCCAGTACTTC. It encodes CASSLQETQYF.